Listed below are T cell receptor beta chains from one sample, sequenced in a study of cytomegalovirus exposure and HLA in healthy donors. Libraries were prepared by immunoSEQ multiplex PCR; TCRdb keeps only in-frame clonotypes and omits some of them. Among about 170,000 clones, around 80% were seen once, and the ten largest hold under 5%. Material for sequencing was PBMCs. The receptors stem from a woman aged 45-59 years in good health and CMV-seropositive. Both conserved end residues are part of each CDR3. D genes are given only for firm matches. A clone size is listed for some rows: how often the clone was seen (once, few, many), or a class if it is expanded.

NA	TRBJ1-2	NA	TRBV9	CASSVEQGYGYTF	TGTGCCAGCAGCGTAGAACAGGGCTATGGCTACACCTTC
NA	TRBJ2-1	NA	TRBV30	CAWKRQSYNEQFF	TGTGCCTGGAAACGACAGTCGTACAATGAGCAGTTCTTC
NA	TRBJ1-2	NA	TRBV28	CASRASGVVQNYGYTF	TGTGCCAGCAGGGCGTCAGGGGTTGTTCAGAACTATGGCTACACCTTC
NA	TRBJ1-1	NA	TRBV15	CATGKDSLNTEAFF	TGTGCCACCGGAAAGGACAGTTTGAACACTGAAGCTTTCTTT
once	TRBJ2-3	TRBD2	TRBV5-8	CASSRGLASDTQYF	TGTGCCAGCAGCCGAGGACTAGCATCAGATACGCAGTATTTT
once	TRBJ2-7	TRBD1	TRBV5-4	CASSLEGQGRNEQYF	TGTGCCAGCAGCTTGGAAGGACAGGGTAGAAACGAGCAGTACTTC
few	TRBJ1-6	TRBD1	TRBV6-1	CASSDSRTGVSSLGHPLHF	TGTGCCAGCAGTGATTCCCGGACAGGGGTCTCGAGCTTAGGTCACCCCCTCCACTTT
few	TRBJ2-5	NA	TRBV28	CASSLRETQYF	TGTGCCAGCAGTTTGCGGGAGACCCAGTACTTC
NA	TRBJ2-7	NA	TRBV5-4	CASSFEGGNYEQYF	TGTGCCAGCAGCTTTGAGGGGGGGAACTACGAGCAGTACTTC
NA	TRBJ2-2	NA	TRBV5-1	CASSLYRNTGELFF	TGCGCCAGCAGCTTGTATAGGAACACCGGGGAGCTGTTTTTT
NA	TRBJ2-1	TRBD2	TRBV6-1	CASTSGSSYNEQFF	TGTGCCAGCACTAGCGGGAGTTCCTACAATGAGCAGTTCTTC
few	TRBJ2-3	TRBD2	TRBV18	CASSRTSGTDTQYF	TGTGCCAGCTCACGGACTAGCGGCACAGATACGCAGTATTTT
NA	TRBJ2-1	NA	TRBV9	CASSVVDGSGYEQFF	TGTGCCAGCAGCGTAGTCGACGGGAGTGGCTATGAGCAGTTCTTC
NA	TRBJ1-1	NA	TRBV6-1	CASSERGRRYSEAFF	TGTGCCAGCAGTGAGCGGGGGCGTCGGTACTCTGAAGCTTTCTTT
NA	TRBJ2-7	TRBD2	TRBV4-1	CASPSGSIDEQYF	TGCGCCAGCCCCAGCGGGAGTATAGACGAGCAGTACTTC
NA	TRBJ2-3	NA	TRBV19	CASSTAAGHTQYF	TGTGCCAGTAGTACCGCTGCAGGTCATACGCAGTATTTT
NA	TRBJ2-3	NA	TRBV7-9	CASSLLAAASTDTQYF	TGTGCCAGCAGCCTTTTAGCGGCAGCTAGCACAGATACGCAGTATTTT
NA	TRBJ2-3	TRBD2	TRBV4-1	CASSQDHAGGLVDTQYF	TGCGCCAGCAGCCAAGATCATGCGGGGGGGCTGGTAGATACGCAGTATTTT
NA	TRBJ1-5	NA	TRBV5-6	CASSPLNQPQHF	TGTGCCAGCAGCCCCCTCAATCAGCCCCAGCATTTT
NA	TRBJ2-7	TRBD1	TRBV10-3	CAITEDRTSYEQYF	TGTGCCATCACTGAGGACAGGACTTCCTACGAGCAGTACTTC
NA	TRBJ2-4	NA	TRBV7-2	CASSLEPGLENIQYF	TGTGCCAGCAGCTTAGAACCGGGACTTGAGAACATTCAGTACTTC
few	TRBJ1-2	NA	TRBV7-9	CSSSLYVQSNYGYTF	TGTTCCAGCAGCTTATATGTACAGTCTAACTATGGCTACACCTTC
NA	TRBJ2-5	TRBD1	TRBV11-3	CASSGRQGQGQETQYF	TGTGCCAGCAGCGGGCGACAGGGACAGGGTCAAGAGACCCAGTACTTC
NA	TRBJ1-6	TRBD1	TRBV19	CASSIGRTGGPPLHF	TGTGCCAGTAGTATAGGACGGACAGGGGGTCCACCCCTCCACTTT
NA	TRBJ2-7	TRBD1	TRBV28	CASSLRGTGGVQYF	TGTGCCAGCAGTTTGAGGGGGACAGGGGGCGTGCAGTACTTC
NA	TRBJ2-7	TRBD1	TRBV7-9	CASSHTGVVFYEQYF	TGTGCCAGCAGTCACACAGGGGTCGTATTCTACGAGCAGTACTTC
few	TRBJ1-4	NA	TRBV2	CASSGEGKLFF	TGTGCCTCTTCAGGGGAGGGAAAACTGTTTTTT
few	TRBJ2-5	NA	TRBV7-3	CASSLRGSRVTQYF	TGTGCCAGCAGCCTTCGGGGGTCCAGGGTGACCCAGTACTTC
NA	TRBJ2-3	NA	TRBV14	CASSQSRDDTQYF	TGTGCCAGCAGCCAATCCCGGGATGATACGCAGTATTTT
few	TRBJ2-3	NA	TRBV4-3	CASSQDPLRADTQYF	TGCGCCAGCAGCCAAGATCCCCTGAGAGCAGATACGCAGTATTTT
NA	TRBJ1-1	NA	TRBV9	CASSVVAENTEAFF	TGTGCCAGCAGCGTAGTGGCAGAGAACACTGAAGCTTTCTTT
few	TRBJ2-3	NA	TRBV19	CASSISLIGQQSTQYF	TGTGCCAGTAGTATATCCCTGATAGGACAGCAATCGACGCAGTATTTT
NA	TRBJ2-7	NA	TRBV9	CASSVSAGMVGHEQYF	TGTGCCAGCAGCGTATCGGCGGGGATGGTGGGGCACGAGCAGTACTTC
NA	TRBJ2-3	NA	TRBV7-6	CASSLPGSDTQYF	TGTGCCAGCAGCTTACCCGGGAGTGATACGCAGTATTTT
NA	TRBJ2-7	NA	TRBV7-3	CASSLEGVSSYEQYF	TGTGCCAGCAGCTTAGAGGGGGTCTCTTCCTACGAGCAGTACTTC
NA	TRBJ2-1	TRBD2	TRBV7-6	CASSLDPLAGGFPPFF	TGTGCCAGCAGCTTAGACCCCCTAGCGGGGGGTTTCCCCCCGTTCTTC
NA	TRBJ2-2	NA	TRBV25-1	CASSDAWGVNGELFF	TGTGCCAGCAGTGACGCGTGGGGGGTTAACGGGGAGCTGTTTTTT
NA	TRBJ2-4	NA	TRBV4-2	CASSPERKNIQYF	TGTGCCAGCAGCCCAGAGAGGAAAAACATTCAGTACTTC
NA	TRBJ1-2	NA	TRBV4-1	CASSQVGQRRGYTF	TGCGCCAGCAGCCAAGTAGGACAGAGGCGAGGCTACACCTTC
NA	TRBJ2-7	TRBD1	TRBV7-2	CASSGQGQTYEQYF	TGTGCCAGCAGCGGACAGGGGCAGACCTACGAGCAGTACTTC
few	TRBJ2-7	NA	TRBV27	CASSHRTARPYEQYF	TGTGCCAGCAGTCATCGGACAGCCCGTCCCTACGAGCAGTACTTC
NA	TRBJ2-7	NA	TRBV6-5	CASSTGRAYEQYF	TGTGCCAGCAGTACAGGACGGGCCTACGAGCAGTACTTC
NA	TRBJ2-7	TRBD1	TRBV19	CASSGRTGYEEQYF	TGTGCCAGTAGTGGGCGGACAGGGTATGAGGAGCAGTACTTC
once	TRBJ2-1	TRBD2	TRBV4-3	CASSQFTSGAGVGEQFF	TGCGCCAGCAGCCAATTCACTAGCGGGGCTGGTGTGGGTGAGCAGTTCTTC
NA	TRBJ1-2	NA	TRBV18	CASSPETTANYGYTF	TGTGCCAGCTCACCAGAGACCACAGCTAACTATGGCTACACCTTC
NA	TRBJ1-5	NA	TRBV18	CASSLTWQGRGQPQHF	TGTGCCAGCTCACTCACGTGGCAGGGGAGGGGTCAGCCCCAGCATTTT
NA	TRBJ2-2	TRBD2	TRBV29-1	CSVVTSGRAWGTGELFF	TGCAGCGTTGTCACTAGCGGGAGGGCCTGGGGCACCGGGGAGCTGTTTTTT
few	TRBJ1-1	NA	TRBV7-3	CASSRSGGAGEAFF	TGTGCCAGCAGCCGGTCGGGGGGGGCGGGTGAAGCTTTCTTT
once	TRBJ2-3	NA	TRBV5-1	CASSLEQVTDTQYF	TGCGCCAGCAGCTTGGAGCAGGTCACAGATACGCAGTATTTT
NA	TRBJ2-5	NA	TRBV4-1	CASSTGLSSETQYF	TGCGCCAGCAGCACGGGACTCTCCTCAGAGACCCAGTACTTC
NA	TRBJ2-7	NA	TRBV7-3	CASSRDTGPYEQYF	TGTGCCAGCAGCCGGGACACCGGACCCTACGAGCAGTACTTC
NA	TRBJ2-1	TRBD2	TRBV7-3	CASSLELAGGINEQFF	TGTGCCAGCAGCTTAGAACTAGCGGGAGGCATCAATGAGCAGTTCTTC
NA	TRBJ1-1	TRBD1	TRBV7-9	CSSSAGQENTEAFF	TGTTCCAGCAGCGCTGGACAGGAGAACACTGAAGCTTTCTTT
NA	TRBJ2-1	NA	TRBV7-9	CASSLRDSYNEQFF	TGTGCCAGCAGCTTACGTGACTCGTACAATGAGCAGTTCTTC
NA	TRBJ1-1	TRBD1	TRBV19	CASRTGVDTEAFF	TGTGCCAGTAGGACAGGGGTGGATACTGAAGCTTTCTTT